The 28 T cell receptor beta chains in this list originate from one sample, sequenced in a study of blood T cell repertoires in COVID-19. The data were produced by immunoSEQ multiplex PCR, yet TCRdb's version contains in-frame clones alone and is incomplete. Among roughly 100,000 clones listed, over 60% were seen once. The sequencing input was peripheral blood. These receptors originate from a man aged 65 to 85 with acute or convalescent COVID-19.

The rearrangement links TRBV29-1 to TRBJ2-1; possible D gene TRBD2, 6 bases. Looked up from germline, CDR1 is SQVTM and CDR2 is ANQGSEA. CDR3 length: 14 amino acids. V was trimmed by 4 bases and J by 6 bases, leaving 16 bases between them. The CDR3 is CSVGRATEGNEQFF. DNA of the CDR3: TGCAGCGTTGGCCGGGCCACGGAGGGCAATGAGCAGTTCTTC.

The rearrangement uses TRBV7-9 and TRBJ1-1; maybe TRBD1 (6 bases). The V end was cut by 3 bases, the J end by 8 bases, with 10 bases between. This CDR3 has 12 residues. The germline V gene encodes CDR1 SEHNR and CDR2 FQNEAQ (reference sequence). This chain's CDR3 is CASSLSGTEAFF. DNA for the CDR3: TGTGCCAGCAGCTTGAGCGGGACAGAAGCTTTCTTT.

This clone was found a few times. The rearrangement joins TRBV4-1 to TRBJ1-1, with D unresolved. The V gene lost 4 bases and the J gene lost 5 bases, with 11 bases spanning the gap. This CDR3 comprises 13 residues. Looked up from germline, CDR1 is MGHRA and CDR2 is YSYEKL. CDR3 DNA sequence: TGCGCCAGCAGCCCCACACCCGGGACTGAAGCTTTCTTT. This translates into CASSPTPGTEAFF.

The V gene is TRBV5-8, the J gene TRBJ1-6; 11 positions match TRBD1. There are 17 residues in the CDR3. Per germline, CDR1 SGHTS and CDR2 YDEGEE. V shed 6 bases, J shed 10 bases, and the junction held 15 bases outside the gene matches. The CDR3: CASKSLPGTGGRSPLHF. The CDR3 bases are TGTGCCAGCAAGAGTTTACCCGGGACAGGGGGACGGTCACCCCTCCACTTT.

J is TRBJ1-1 and V is TRBV6-2 or TRBV6-3, with 9 nucleotides matching TRBD1. J lost 1 base, V lost 6 bases, and 6 bases had no gene match. CDR1 MNHEY and CDR2 SVGEGT come from the germline V gene. This CDR3 comprises 15 residues. CDR3 bases: TGTGCCAGCAGCCACAGGGGGCTGGCGAACACTGAAGCTTTCTTT. Amino acids: CASSHRGLANTEAFF.

CDR3 loop: CASNLGGYKGGYTF. The CDR3 coding sequence is TGTGCCAGCAATCTCGGCGGGTATAAGGGAGGCTACACCTTC. The J gene is TRBJ1-2, the V gene TRBV6-5; no clear D. V gave up 7 bases and J gave up 8 bases, with 20 bases separating them. This CDR3 has 14 residues. In germline, CDR1 is MNHEY, CDR2 SVGAGI.

The genes are TRBV3-1 (or the pseudogene TRBV3-2) and TRBJ1-1; D is uncertain. CDR1 is LGHDT, CDR2 YNNKEL, per germline (reference sequence). The ends were cut back, 1 base at V and 5 bases at J, with 8 bases in the middle. The CDR3 is made up of 13 amino acids. This chain's CDR3 is CASSQAGGTEAFF. The CDR3 DNA follows: TGTGCCAGCAGCCAAGCGGGAGGAACTGAAGCTTTCTTT.

This chain connects TRBV2 to TRBJ1-2, with D tentatively TRBD1 (5 bases). The V end lost 7 bases, the J end lost 3 bases, and 15 bases lay between the germline ends. CDR1 and CDR2 from the germline V gene are SNHLY and FYNNEI. The CDR3 contains 14 residues. The CDR3 region has the DNA TGTGCCAGCACCCTCCTTCAGGGTGACTATGGCTACACCTTC. This translates into CASTLLQGDYGYTF.

V is TRBV7-8 and J is TRBJ1-5; TRBD1 matches at 9 bases. V was pared by 5 bases and J by 4 bases, with 9 bases of the junction left unmatched. The CDR3 length is 16 residues. Germline CDR1 reads SGHVS; CDR2 reads FQNEAQ. CDR3 bases: TGTGCCAGCAGCGGGGGGCCCGGGACAGGGAATCAGCCCCAGCATTTT. This encodes CASSGGPGTGNQPQHF.

The V and J genes are TRBV9 and TRBJ1-2; 8 nucleotides match TRBD1. V lost 4 bases, J lost 6 bases, and 8 bases stayed unmatched. Germline lookup yields CDR1 SGDLS and CDR2 YYNGEE. The CDR3 sequence is 14 residues long. For the CDR3, the DNA is TGTGCCAGCAGCAACCACGGACAGGGTAATGGCTACACCTTC. Its protein is CASSNHGQGNGYTF.

The chain recombines TRBV7-8 with TRBJ2-1; 7 bases are a match to TRBD1. The CDR3 length is 15 residues. The germline V gene has CDR1 SGHVS and CDR2 FQNEAQ. The V and J ends lost 5 bases and 8 bases, in that order; junction bases with no gene match: 12. CDR3 sequence: CASSPRDSLRDEQFF. The CDR3 DNA reads TGTGCCAGCAGCCCCCGGGACAGCCTAAGGGATGAGCAGTTCTTC.

The chain carries TRBV28 and TRBJ1-2, with unresolved D. V shed 3 bases and J shed 1 base, with 6 bases lying between them. CDR3 length equals 13 residues. Germline CDR1 MDHEN, CDR2 SYDVKM. The CDR3 protein is CASSFSGNYGYTF. The DNA of the CDR3 is TGTGCCAGCAGTTTCTCGGGTAACTATGGCTACACCTTC.

The V gene is TRBV7-6, the J gene TRBJ2-1, with 9 bases aligning to TRBD1. From germline, CDR1 is SGHVS and CDR2 FNYEAQ. The CDR3 has 16 amino acids. After removal of 5 bases from V and 2 bases from J, the junction contained 7 bases not matched to a gene. The CDR3 sequence is CASSRTGALTYNEQFF. CDR3 bases: TGTGCCAGCAGCAGGACAGGGGCTTTAACCTACAATGAGCAGTTCTTC.

This chain joins TRBV19 and TRBJ2-1, with a tentative D call TRBD1 (6 bases). Looked up from germline, CDR1 is LNHDA and CDR2 is SQIVND (reference sequence). The V end was cut by 10 bases, the J end by 2 bases, with 15 bases between. This CDR3 is built from 14 residues. CDR3 protein: CATAQGYPYNEQFF. CDR3 in DNA: TGTGCCACGGCCCAGGGGTACCCCTACAATGAGCAGTTCTTC.

The V gene is TRBV5-5, the J gene TRBJ2-3; 7 nucleotides line up with TRBD2. The CDR3 consists of 16 residues. Germline lookup yields CDR1 SGHKS and CDR2 YYEKEE (reference sequence). V was clipped by 0 bases and J by 3 bases; unmatched bases: 7. The CDR3 reads CASSLDSGGETDTQYF. For the CDR3, the DNA is TGTGCCAGCAGCTTGGATTCGGGGGGAGAAACAGATACGCAGTATTTT.

The V and J genes are TRBV9 and TRBJ2-3, with D perhaps matching TRBD2 (6 bases). CDR1 and CDR2 from the germline V gene are SGDLS and YYNGEE. Trimming left V 4 bases short and J 5 bases short, with 14 bases between. This CDR3 is 14 amino acids long. CDR3 DNA sequence: TGTGCCAGCAGCCTTCTAGCGACCCGAGATACGCAGTATTTT. It codes for CASSLLATRDTQYF.

The V call is TRBV27, the J call TRBJ1-1, with D possibly being TRBD1 (5 bases). CDR1 is MNHEY and CDR2 is SMNVEV in the germline V gene (reference sequence). Trimming removed 0 bases at V and 10 bases at J, with 12 bases between. The CDR3 spans 13 residues. CDR3 region: CASSLSAGLLAFF. The DNA of the CDR3 is TGTGCCAGCAGTTTATCGGCAGGGCTCTTAGCTTTCTTT.

This clone appeared a few times. The gene calls are TRBV30 and TRBJ2-1; D gene unclear. V lost 2 bases to trimming and J lost 0 bases, with 5 bases between them. CDR3 size: 13 residues. CDR1 is GTSNPN, CDR2 SVGIG, per germline (reference sequence). The CDR3: CAWSSSSYNEQFF. CDR3 nucleotides: TGTGCCTGGAGTTCTAGCTCCTACAATGAGCAGTTCTTC.

The chain recombines TRBV6-6 with TRBJ1-2; no reliable D call. The germline CDR1 and CDR2 sequences are MNHNY and SVGAGI (reference sequence). CDR3 length: 16 amino acids. Trimming shortened V by 4 bases and J by 10 bases, and 25 bases separated the two germline ends. CDR3 sequence: CASSSRDSSWLDSYTF. Here the CDR3 DNA reads TGTGCCAGCAGTTCTCGGGATTCTTCATGGTTGGATTCCTACACCTTC.

This clone was counted a single time. The rearrangement uses TRBV19 and TRBJ2-5; 7 bases map to TRBD1. This CDR3 region has 11 residues. V dropped 9 bases and J dropped 3; count of bases not matched to a gene: 1. Germline assignment: CDR1 LNHDA and CDR2 SQIVND (reference sequence). In nucleotides, the CDR3 is TGTGCCAGCACAGGGGAAGAGACCCAGTACTTC. This translates into CASTGEETQYF.

This clone was recorded once. This chain uses TRBV27 with TRBJ1-2, with 7 bases identical to TRBD1. The CDR3 loop spans 13 amino acids. Trimming removed 5 bases from V and 6 bases from J; junction bases left unmatched: 6. Germline CDR1 is MNHEY and CDR2 is SMNVEV (reference sequence). The CDR3: CASSLDRVNGYTF. CDR3 nucleotides: TGTGCCAGCAGTCTCGACAGGGTTAATGGCTACACCTTC.

This clone was found a few times. The chain couples TRBV6-1 to TRBJ2-1, with a weak D call TRBD1 (6 bases). There are 15 residues in the CDR3. From germline, CDR1 is MNHNS and CDR2 SASEGT. The V and J ends lost 1 base and 1 base respectively, with 8 bases between them. As DNA, the CDR3 is TGTGCCAGCAGTGAAGGAGGGGGTTCCTACAATGAGCAGTTCTTC. It encodes CASSEGGGSYNEQFF.

The chain has TRBV6-5 and TRBJ2-7; TRBD2 agrees at 7 bases. This CDR3 has 13 residues. Germline trimming cut 6 bases from V and 1 base from J; bases unmatched to any gene: 3. Per the germline V gene, CDR1 is MNHEY and CDR2 is SVGAGI. CDR3 region: CASSGGTSYEQYV. The CDR3 bases are TGTGCCAGCAGCGGGGGGACTTCCTACGAGCAGTACGTC.

The V and J genes are TRBV19 and TRBJ1-1; TRBD1 agrees at 8 bases. J was trimmed by 1 base and V by 4 bases; bases with no gene match: 8. The CDR3 is 16 residues long. Looked up from germline, CDR1 is LNHDA and CDR2 is SQIVND (reference sequence). CDR3 residues: CASSTRTGIKNTEAFF. The DNA for the CDR3 is TGTGCCAGTAGTACTCGGACAGGGATAAAGAACACTGAAGCTTTCTTT.

In this sample, this clone turned up once. In DNA, the CDR3 is TGTGCCACCAGCAGAGATAGACTAGAGTCAGATACGCAGTATTTT. This sequence encodes CATSRDRLESDTQYF. This chain uses TRBV15 with TRBJ2-3; a possible D gene is TRBD2 (6 bases). The CDR3 is 15 residues long. From germline, CDR1 is LNHNV and CDR2 YYDKDF (reference sequence). V was shortened by 0 bases and J by 4 bases, with 11 bases between the two germline ends. Using reference TRBV15 and TRBJ2-3 for the parts outside the CDR3, the full variable domain is DAMVIQNPRYQVTQFGKPVTLSCSQTLNHNVMYWYQQKSSQAPKLLFHYYDKDFNNEADTPDNFQSRRPNTSFCFLDIRSPGLGDTAMYLCATSRDRLESDTQYFGPGTRLTVL.

The rearrangement joins TRBV19 to TRBJ2-1, with 7 bases lining up with TRBD2. Germline V gene data show CDR1 as LNHDA and CDR2 as SQIVND (reference sequence). The CDR3 extends over 14 amino acids. V dropped 7 bases and J dropped 6; count of bases not matched to a gene: 9. The DNA for the CDR3 is TGTGCCAGTACCCCTCAGACTAGCCTCAATGAGCAGTTCTTC. This sequence encodes CASTPQTSLNEQFF.

This sequence joins TRBV9 and TRBJ2-3; D remains ambiguous. Trimming shortened V by 4 bases and J by 0 bases, and 9 bases separated the two germline ends. The germline CDR1 and CDR2 sequences are SGDLS and YYNGEE. This CDR3 contains 14 residues. In nucleotides, the CDR3 is TGTGCCAGCAGCTTCCGGAGAAGCACAGATACGCAGTATTTT. It is translated as CASSFRRSTDTQYF.

This clone was recorded a few times. The genes are TRBV6-1 and TRBJ1-5; D is unresolved. The V end was cut by 2 bases, the J end by 0 bases, with 11 bases between. Germline CDR1 MNHNS, CDR2 SASEGT. This CDR3 spans 16 amino acids. CDR3 in amino acids: CASSEYPQISNQPQHF. CDR3 sequence (DNA): TGTGCCAGCAGTGAATACCCACAAATTAGCAATCAGCCCCAGCATTTT.